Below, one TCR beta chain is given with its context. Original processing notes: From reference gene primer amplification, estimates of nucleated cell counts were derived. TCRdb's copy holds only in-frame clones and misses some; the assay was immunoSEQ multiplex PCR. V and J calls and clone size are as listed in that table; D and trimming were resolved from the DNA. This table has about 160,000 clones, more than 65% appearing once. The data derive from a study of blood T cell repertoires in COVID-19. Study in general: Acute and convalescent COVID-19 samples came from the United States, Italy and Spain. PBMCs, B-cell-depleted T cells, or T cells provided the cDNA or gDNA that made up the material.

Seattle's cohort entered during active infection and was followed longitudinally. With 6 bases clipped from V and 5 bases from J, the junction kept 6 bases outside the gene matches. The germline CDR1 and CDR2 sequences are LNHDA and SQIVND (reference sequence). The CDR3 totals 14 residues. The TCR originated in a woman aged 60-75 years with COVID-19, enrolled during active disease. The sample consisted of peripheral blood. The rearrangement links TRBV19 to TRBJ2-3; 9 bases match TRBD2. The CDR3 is CASSPGLALDTQYF. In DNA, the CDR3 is TGTGCCAGTAGCCCAGGACTAGCGCTAGATACGCAGTATTTT.